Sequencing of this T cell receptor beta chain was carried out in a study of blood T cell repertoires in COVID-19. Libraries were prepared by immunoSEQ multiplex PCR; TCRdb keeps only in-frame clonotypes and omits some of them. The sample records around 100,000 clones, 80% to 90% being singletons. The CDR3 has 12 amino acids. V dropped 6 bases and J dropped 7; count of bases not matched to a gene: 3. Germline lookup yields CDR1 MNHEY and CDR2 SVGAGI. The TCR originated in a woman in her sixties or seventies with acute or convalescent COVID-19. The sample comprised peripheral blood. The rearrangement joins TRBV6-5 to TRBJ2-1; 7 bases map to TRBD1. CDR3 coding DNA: TGTGCCAGCAGAAACAGGGGTAATGAGCAGTTCTTC. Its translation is CASRNRGNEQFF.